Each of the 3 T cell receptor beta chains below was sequenced from the same sample in a study of CD8 T cells in ankylosing spondylitis. Overall study findings and caveats: A TCR beta motif of several highly homologous variants appeared characteristic of ankylosing spondylitis blood.

These receptors are not linked to any known antigen. TCRdb re-called the 5' RACE reads with MiXCR, one entry per CDR3 protein. This table holds about 420,000 distinct CDR3 sequences, around 24% found once. Sequenced sample: blood, either unsorted or a sorted T cell fraction (not recorded which). The receptor source for this set is a male donor with ankylosing spondylitis.

This clonotype was detected only a few times. The gene calls are TRBV28 and TRBJ2-2; D gene uncertain. This CDR3 has 13 amino acids. The ends were cut back, 8 bases at V and 3 bases at J, with 10 bases in the middle. Germline V gene sequence: CDR1 MDHEN, CDR2 SYDVKM. The CDR3 reads CASRRTDTGELFF. The CDR3, as DNA: TGTGCCAGCCGAAGGACGGACACCGGGGAGCTGTTTTTT. Filled out from reference TRBV28 and TRBJ2-2, the complete variable domain reads DVKVTQSSRYLVKRTGEKVFLECVQDMDHENMFWYRQDPGLGLRLIYFSYDVKMKEKGDIPEGYSVSREKKERFSLILESASTNQTSMYLCASRRTDTGELFFGEGSRLTVL.

The chain uses TRBV29-1 and TRBJ2-2; D may correspond to TRBD1 or TRBD2 (5 bases each). The CDR3 is 13 amino acids. Deletions cut 4 bases from V and 6 bases from J, with 12 bases between. Germline V CDR1 and CDR2: SQVTM, ANQGSEA. CDR3 nucleotide sequence: TGCAGCGTTGTGGGAATGGGGGCCGGGGAGCTGTTTTTT. Amino acid sequence: CSVVGMGAGELFF.

This clonotype was counted many times. The chain employs TRBV29-1 and TRBJ2-7; 12 bases fit TRBD2. Germline trimming cut 4 bases from V and 2 bases from J; bases unmatched to any gene: 0. The germline V gene encodes CDR1 SQVTM and CDR2 ANQGSEA. This CDR3 has 13 residues. As DNA, the CDR3 is TGCAGCGTTGCTAGCGGGAGGGCCTACGAGCAGTACTTC. This codes for CSVASGRAYEQYF.